This T cell receptor (beta chain) was observed in a study of T cell responses to AZD1222 COVID-19 vaccine. Study-wide points: Targeting of unmutated variant regions was reportedly seen in nearly half of spike-specific TCRs. Breadth and depth of Spike-specific TCRs rose after two AZD1222 doses.

The V gene end was trimmed by 5 bases and the J gene end by 3 bases; junction bases not matched to a gene: 19. This CDR3 has 20 amino acids. Per the germline V gene, CDR1 is MNHEY and CDR2 is SVGEGT. About this clone itself: The antigen remains unidentified.

TCRdb keeps only in-frame clones here, not all; method: immunoSEQ multiplex PCR. The table has more than 95,000 clones, more than 75% seen once; the top ten hold around 3.8%. Sample: peripheral blood, taken 28 days after the second AZD1222 dose. The TCR originated in an adult who received the AZD1222 COVID-19 vaccine. The rearrangement uses TRBV6-2 or TRBV6-3 and TRBJ2-2; 9 bases agree with TRBD2. The CDR3 bases are TGTGCCAGCAGTGGGCCGGGACTAGCAGTTTGGGGCGAGGACACCGGGGAGCTGTTTTTT. This encodes CASSGPGLAVWGEDTGELFF.